This TCR beta chain derives from a study of cytomegalovirus exposure and HLA in healthy donors. Whole-study results and caveats: Earlier analysis looked at TCR beta V segments, and most were productive about 90% or about 30% of the time. Rarity characterized most TCR sequences, yet some public TCRs appeared in many donors.

Points on this clone: Its specificity is not known.

In germline, CDR1 is SGDLS, CDR2 YYNGEE. J gave up 2 bases and V 3 bases, and 13 bases lay outside the gene matches. The CDR3 extends over 17 amino acids. PCR was performed using 60 Vbeta and 13 Jbeta primers. In the source study's methods: Tens of millions of unique TCR beta chains, around 11 million of them shared, were counted by a later analysis. Sequencing was performed with immunoSEQ multiplex PCR; in TCRdb, only in-frame clones are kept and a portion is missing. V and J calls plus clone size are reproduced from that table; the DNA served to infer D and trimming. The listing records about 39,000 clones.

The V gene is TRBV9, the J gene TRBJ1-2; 7 bases line up with TRBD1. The sequenced sample was PBMCs. The TCR sequence derives from a woman aged 30 to 39 in good health and CMV-seropositive. The CDR3 DNA is TGTGCCAGCAGCGAGGGGGGCGGACAGGACGCAAACTATGGCTACACCTTC. Its protein is CASSEGGGQDANYGYTF.